This T cell receptor beta chain comes out of a study of T cells in Graves' hyperthyroidism and ophthalmopathy. TCR beta CDR3 sequences were amplified from RNA transcripts. The TCR CDR3 was amplified in a first-round RT-PCR using the HTBI primer set. MiXCR was run by TCRdb on the multiplex PCR reads, yielding one entry per CDR3 protein. The data hold 550,000 to 600,000 distinct CDR3 sequences, with over 15% observed a single time. Regarding the study as a whole: The model forecast ophthalmopathy, anticipating it by a median approximately 6 months before onset.

The V gene end was trimmed by 1 base and the J gene end by 5 bases; junction bases not matched to a gene: 5. The CDR3 covers 15 residues. Germline V lookup: CDR1 LGHNT, CDR2 FRNRAP. As to this clonotype: Its antigen is unidentified.

Sequencing was done on a sample of blood. This rearrangement joins TRBV12-5 to TRBJ1-1, with 9 bases fitting TRBD1. The sequence was obtained from a woman aged 18-29 years with Graves' hyperthyroidism. This CDR3 is CASGLGDRGGTEAFF. For the CDR3, the DNA is TGTGCTAGTGGTTTGGGTGACAGGGGGGGTACTGAAGCTTTCTTT.